This is a list of T cell receptor beta chains from one sample in a study of PD-1 blockade in classical Hodgkin lymphoma. TCRdb's copy holds only in-frame clones and misses some; the assay was immunoSEQ multiplex PCR. The profile shows 80,000 to 100,000 clones, more than 90% of them singletons. The source material was peripheral blood mononuclear cells (PBMCs), sampled at baseline. The receptors come from a human donor with classical Hodgkin lymphoma. Each CDR3 is given with its conserved first and last residue. D genes are given only for firm matches. Some rows have no size entry. The others give once, few or many, or a class for an expanded clone.

d_call j_call clone_size v_call cdr3_nt cdr3_aa
- TRBJ2-2 - TRBV9 TGTGCCAGCACGGTCCGTGGGGATAACACCGGGGAGCTGTTTTTT CASTVRGDNTGELFF
- TRBJ2-5 - TRBV27 TGTGCCAGCAGTTTAGGCCAACCCGGGGAGGCCCAGTACTTC CASSLGQPGEAQYF
TRBD2 TRBJ2-3 - TRBV7-2 TGTGCCAGCAGCTTAGACTCTAGCGGGAGGGCAGATACGCAGTATTTT CASSLDSSGRADTQYF
- TRBJ2-1 few TRBV4-2 TGTGCCAGCAGCCAAGAAGGTACGCGGCAGTTCTTC CASSQEGTRQFF
- TRBJ1-2 - TRBV7-9 TGTGCCAGCAGCTTAGCTGGGTCTAACTATGGCTACACCTTC CASSLAGSNYGYTF
- TRBJ1-5 - TRBV19 TGTGCCACCACAAAAATAGGGGGGGTGAATCAGCCCCAGCATTTT CATTKIGGVNQPQHF
TRBD2 TRBJ2-3 once TRBV28 TGTGCCAGCACTGGGGGGGGAGATACGCAGTATTTT CASTGGGDTQYF
TRBD2 TRBJ2-3 once TRBV7-8 TGTGCCAGCAGCTTATGGGCTAGCGGGAGGGGAACAGATACGCAGTATTTT CASSLWASGRGTDTQYF
- TRBJ2-7 - TRBV19 TGTGCCAGTAGTTACGTCGGAGCTACCTACGAGCAGTACTTC CASSYVGATYEQYF
- TRBJ2-7 - TRBV7-2 TGTGCCAGCAGCTTCAGGGACCACTCCTACGAGCAGTACTTC CASSFRDHSYEQYF
TRBD1 TRBJ2-5 - TRBV7-7 TGTGCTAGCAGCCTCGACAGGGGGCAAGAGACCCAGTACTTC CASSLDRGQETQYF
- TRBJ1-1 few TRBV14 TGTGCCAGCAGCCAAGATCGAAGCTTGACGGCTTTCTTT CASSQDRSLTAFF
- TRBJ1-1 - TRBV27 TGTGCCAGCAGGTCTATTCTGGACACTGAAGCTTTCTTT CASRSILDTEAFF
- TRBJ2-1 - TRBV6-5 TGTGCCAGCAGTTACTCGCAGGGGGACTGGCAGTTCTTC CASSYSQGDWQFF
- TRBJ1-1 - TRBV12-5 TGTGCTAGTGGTTTGGTGGCCCAGCAGGGGACGAACACTGAAGCTTTCTTT CASGLVAQQGTNTEAFF
- TRBJ2-7 - TRBV2 TGTGCCAGCAGTGAAGATCAAGGGGCGTGGTACGAGCAGTACTTC CASSEDQGAWYEQYF
- TRBJ2-3 - TRBV6-4 TGTGCCAGCAGTGACCCGATAGGGGCAGGACTTTGCACAGATACGCAGTATTTT CASSDPIGAGLCTDTQYF
- TRBJ1-2 - TRBV6-5 TGTGCCAGCGGGGGCAGGGGTGGAAATAACTATGGCTACACCTTC CASGGRGGNNYGYTF
- TRBJ2-3 - TRBV4-2 TGTGCCAGCAGCCAAGAAGTGGGTAGGCTAAATACGCAGTATTTT CASSQEVGRLNTQYF
- TRBJ1-1 - TRBV28 TGTGCCAGCAGTTTATGGGGGAACACTGAAGCTTTCTTT CASSLWGNTEAFF
TRBD2 TRBJ2-1 - TRBV18 TGTGCCAGCTCACCAAGGGGACTAGCGGACAATGAGCAGTTCTTC CASSPRGLADNEQFF
- TRBJ1-3 - TRBV4-1 TGCGCCAGCAGCCAAGAGACCGTCTACTCTGGAAACACCATATATTTT CASSQETVYSGNTIYF
- TRBJ1-1 - TRBV5-1 TGCGCCAGCAGCTTGATGGTGGGAGGCACTGAAGCTTTCTTT CASSLMVGGTEAFF
- TRBJ1-3 - TRBV25-1 TGTGCCAGCAGTGATGTAAACAGGGCTGGAAACACCATATATTTT CASSDVNRAGNTIYF